Described below is a single T cell receptor (beta chain) sequence and its context. The antigen remains undetermined. With molecular barcodes, quantitative 5'-RACE was used to make the TCR beta libraries. TCRdb used MiXCR to reprocess the 5' RACE reads, holding one entry per CDR3 protein. The sample yields around 32,000 distinct CDR3 sequences, about 7.8% seen once. There are 14 residues in the CDR3. The germline gives CDR1 SGDLS, CDR2 YYNGEE. With 1 base clipped from V and 2 bases from J, the junction kept 1 base outside the gene matches. These data are taken from a study of CD8 T cells in ankylosing spondylitis. Overall study findings and caveats: Several highly homologous variants made up a TCR beta motif, and this motif appeared characteristic of ankylosing spondylitis blood. Disease-linked clones reportedly concentrated significantly in matched ankylosing spondylitis synovial fluid.

The sample consisted of blood, either unsorted or a sorted T cell fraction (not recorded which). The clonotype originates from a male donor with ankylosing spondylitis or in good health (not recorded which). The chain joins TRBV9 to TRBJ1-2; the match to TRBD1 covers 8 bases. The CDR3 DNA follows: TGTGCCAGCAGCGTACAGGGGGCAAACTATGGCTACACCTTC. Its translation is CASSVQGANYGYTF.